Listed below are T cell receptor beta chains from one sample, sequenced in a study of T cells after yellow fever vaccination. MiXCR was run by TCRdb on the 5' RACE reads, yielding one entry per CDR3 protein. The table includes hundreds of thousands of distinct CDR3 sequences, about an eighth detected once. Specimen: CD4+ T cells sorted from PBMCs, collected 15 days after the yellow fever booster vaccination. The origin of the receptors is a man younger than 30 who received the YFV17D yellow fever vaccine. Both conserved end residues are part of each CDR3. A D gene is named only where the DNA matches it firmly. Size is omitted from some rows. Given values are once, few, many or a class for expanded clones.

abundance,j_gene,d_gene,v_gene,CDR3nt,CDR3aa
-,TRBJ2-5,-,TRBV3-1,TGTGCCAGCAGGGCCCGGGCTCAAGAGACCCAGTACTTC,CASRARAQETQYF
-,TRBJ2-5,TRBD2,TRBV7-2,TGTGCCAGCAGTCCCCAGCGGGGGACACAAGAGACCCAGTACTTC,CASSPQRGTQETQYF
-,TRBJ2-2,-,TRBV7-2,TGTGCCAGCGGCCAGGACTGGGACCTTAGCGGGGAGCTGTTTTTT,CASGQDWDLSGELFF
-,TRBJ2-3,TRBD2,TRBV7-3,TGTGCCAGCAGCTTAAACCAGCGGGGGGGCCTAGCAGATACGCAGTATTTT,CASSLNQRGGLADTQYF
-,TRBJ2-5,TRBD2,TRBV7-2,TGTGCCAGCAGCTTATGGAGCGGGGGGGCGAAGACCCAGTACTTC,CASSLWSGGAKTQYF
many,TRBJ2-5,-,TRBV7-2,TGTGCCAGCAGCTTAGTGCAGGGCTGGGATGAGACCCAGTACTTC,CASSLVQGWDETQYF
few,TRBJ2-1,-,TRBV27,TGTGCCAGCAGACAACACCAAACTAGGTTTGAGCAGTTCTTC,CASRQHQTRFEQFF
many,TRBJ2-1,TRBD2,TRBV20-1,TGCAGTGCTAGCTTTCAGCGGGGGGGCCGATATGAGCAGTTCTTC,CSASFQRGGRYEQFF
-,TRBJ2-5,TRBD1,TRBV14,TGTGCCAGCAGCCTGACAGGGGTCCGCGAGACCCAGTACTTC,CASSLTGVRETQYF
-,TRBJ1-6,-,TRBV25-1,TGTGCCAGCAACCTAGGGCCCAGGGAATCACCCCTCCACTTT,CASNLGPRESPLHF
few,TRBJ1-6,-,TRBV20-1,TGCAGTGCTACCCGGGATGGGGAGGGCAGAGCCCTCCACTTT,CSATRDGEGRALHF
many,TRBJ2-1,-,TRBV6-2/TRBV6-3,TGTGCCAGCAGTTACTCGCCGAATGAGCAGTTCTTC,CASSYSPNEQFF
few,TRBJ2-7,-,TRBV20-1,TGCAGTGTTATCCGGGACACCTACTCCTACGAGCAGTACTTC,CSVIRDTYSYEQYF